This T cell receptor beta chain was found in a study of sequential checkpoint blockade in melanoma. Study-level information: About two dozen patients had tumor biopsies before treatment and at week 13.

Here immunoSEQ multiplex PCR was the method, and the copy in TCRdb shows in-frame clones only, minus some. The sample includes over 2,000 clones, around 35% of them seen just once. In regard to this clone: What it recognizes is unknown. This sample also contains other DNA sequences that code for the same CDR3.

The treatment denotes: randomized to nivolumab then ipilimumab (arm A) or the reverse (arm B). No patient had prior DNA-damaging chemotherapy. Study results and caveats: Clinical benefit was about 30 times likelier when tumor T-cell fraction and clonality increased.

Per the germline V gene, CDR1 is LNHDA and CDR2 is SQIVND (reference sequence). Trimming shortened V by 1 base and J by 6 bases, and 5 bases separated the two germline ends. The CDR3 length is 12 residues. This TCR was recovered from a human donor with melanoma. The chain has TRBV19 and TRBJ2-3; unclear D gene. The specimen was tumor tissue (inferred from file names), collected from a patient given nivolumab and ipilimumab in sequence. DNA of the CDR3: TGTGCCAGTAGTATAGGGACCGATACGCAGTATTTT. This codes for CASSIGTDTQYF.